This TCR beta chain stems from a study of cytomegalovirus exposure and HLA in healthy donors (dated by TCRdb to about 2017). For context, the study as a whole: According to a later analysis, the approximately 130 validation repertoires were produced on the same platform as the 666 repertoires of the first cohort. Along with the roughly 710-subject first cohort, a separate validation cohort of around 120 different subjects was used. The study combined high-throughput TCR immunosequencing, statistical association of individual TCRs with disease status, and machine learning to predict cytomegalovirus infection status. The study aimed to test whether cataloging public T cell receptors could reveal signatures of past pathogen exposure.

As regards this clone: Its target antigen remains unknown. Per-base qualities were not stored, and no clone one base away is much larger.

Broad study findings and their caveats: The authors suggested that the approach could potentially be generalized to other disease states and immunological phenotypes. While some public TCRs were present in many individuals, most TCR sequences turned up only very rarely across donors. A total of fewer than 200 TCR beta chains were listed by the study as associated with cytomegalovirus. A later analysis had no HLA typing for the validation cohort, so co-occurrence there was scored across all 130 or so repertoires. In vitro tests confirmed that a few of the cytomegalovirus-associated TCR beta chains recognize cytomegalovirus antigens. A later analysis found that TCRs clustered in the first cohort also tended to co-occur in the 95 to 150 validation repertoires, with 90% to 95% of cluster scores above 0. The classifier was reported to diagnose cytomegalovirus status with high specificity and sensitivity in both the original and validation cohorts.

Separate from the roughly 700-subject first cohort, the validation cohort of about 130 subjects was the group to which the donors belonged. The germline V gene (reference sequence) yields MNHEY for CDR1 and SMNVEV for CDR2. Spanning cysteine to phenylalanine, the CDR3 consists of 15 amino acids. Left in the record is the CDR3 DNA by itself, 45 bases read in frame from the first base. From V the trimming removes 5 bases and from J it removes 7 bases, while the gene matches leave 9 bases of the junction unaccounted for. The library was obtained by the immunoSEQ multiplex PCR assay. The authors processed their data as follows. A statistical classification framework was developed to diagnose cytomegalovirus status using the catalog of TCR beta chain sequences. TCRdb retrieved this table from immuneACCESS and kept in-frame rearrangements only. Not all clones are present; in checked studies, unresolved V genes account for under half, and no reason is known for the remainder. The D gene and trimming were derived from the DNA, and the V and J assignments and clone size from that table. Present in this sample are about 160,000 clones, nearly 90% of which were seen just once. Approximately 10% of the sample belongs to the ten largest clones.

The TCR originated in a woman younger than 30 in good health and CMV-seropositive. The sequence joins TRBV27 to TRBJ2-7; TRBD1 aligns with 12 central bases. Sequencing was carried out using PBMCs. The CDR3 reads CASSVPGTGGREQYF. Here is the DNA: TGTGCCAGCAGTGTTCCCGGGACAGGGGGCAGGGAGCAGTACTTC.